Each of the 4 T cell receptor beta chains below was sequenced from the same sample in a study of vaccination effects on CD4 cells after COVID-19 (dated 2022 in TCRdb). Libraries were constructed by the immunoSEQ multiplex PCR assay. This is the immuneACCESS table as TCRdb keeps it, with only in-frame sequences that have V and J called. A part of the clones is gone; compared with another copy, unresolved V genes explain less than half, and the rest is unexplained. In this sample the table shows around 47,000 clones, around 80% of which occur a single time. The ten largest clones capture less than 30% of the sample. In the ViraFEST assay, PBMC were stimulated with viral peptide pools, and antigen-specific CD4+ T cell clonotypes were then identified by expansion using TCR sequencing. After roughly 11 days of culture, CD4+ T cells were isolated with the EasySep CD4+ T cell isolation kit. Convalescent patients had PCR-confirmed SARS-CoV-2 infection between March and December 2020, before Alpha, Beta and Delta variants emerged in the United States.

Their recognized antigens are unknown. Specimen: CD4+ T cells from PBMCs cultured with a peptide pool, collected before COVID-19 vaccination. These TCRs come from a human donor who had a prior SARS-CoV-2 infection.

This clone was seen once. The chain employs TRBV11-3 and TRBJ2-1; TRBD2 aligns across 10 bases. V lost 1 base, J lost 0 bases, and 6 bases stayed unmatched. Germline V gene sequence: CDR1 SGHNT, CDR2 YENEEA. CDR3 length: 18 residues. The CDR3 spells CASSLVGLAGGSYNEQFF. CDR3 in DNA: TGTGCCAGCAGCTTAGTGGGGTTAGCGGGGGGCTCCTACAATGAGCAGTTCTTC.

To note about this clone: The same CDR3 is also encoded by other DNA sequences in this sample. The chain links TRBV5-1 to TRBJ2-2, with 7 nucleotides matching TRBD2. This CDR3 is 15 amino acids long. The V segment lost 4 bases and the J segment 0 bases; nucleotides outside the gene matches: 3. Germline V gene lookup returns CDR1 SGHRS and CDR2 YFSETQ. CDR3 DNA sequence: TGCGCCAGCAGCCTGAGCGGGGCGAACACCGGGGAGCTGTTTTTT. It is translated as CASSLSGANTGELFF.

In nucleotides, the CDR3 is TGTGCCAGCAGTTTCGGCAGGGCTGGTCAGCCCCAGCATTTT. This codes for CASSFGRAGQPQHF. The rearrangement joins TRBV27 to TRBJ1-5; D may be TRBD1 (5 bases). The V gene's germline CDR1 is MNHEY and CDR2 SMNVEV (reference sequence). This CDR3 is 14 amino acids long. V shed 3 bases and J shed 6 bases, with 12 bases lying between them.

V usage is TRBV5-1 and J usage is TRBJ2-3; D is unclear. Germline V lookup: CDR1 SGHRS, CDR2 YFSETQ. The CDR3 consists of 14 residues. V shed 3 bases and J shed 0 bases, with 8 bases lying between them. This CDR3 reads CASSSFGSTDTQYF. The CDR3 region has the DNA TGCGCCAGCAGCTCCTTCGGGAGCACAGATACGCAGTATTTT. Together with reference TRBV5-1 and TRBJ2-3, the CDR3 gives the full variable domain: KAGVTQTPRYLIKTRGQQVTLSCSPISGHRSVSWYQQTPGQGLQFLFEYFSETQRNKGNFPGRFSGRQFSNSRSEMNVSTLELGDSALYLCASSSFGSTDTQYFGPGTRLTVL.